Below, 3 T cell receptor beta chains from the same sample are listed, as sequenced in a study of identical twins. From the 5' RACE reads, TCRdb called clonotypes with MiXCR, one entry per CDR3 protein. Here the sample spans 310,000 or so distinct CDR3 sequences, roughly 9.7% being singletons. These same data were also listed under a study on yellow fever vaccine responses in identical twins.

Sequenced material: CD8+ T cells sorted from blood. The receptors shown here come from a woman aged 18-35 years in good health.

The chain recombines TRBV18 with TRBJ2-7; the D call may be TRBD1 or TRBD2 (6 bases each). The CDR3 covers 17 residues. Trimming took off 1 base at V and 2 bases at J, with 18 bases between the two ends. CDR1 is KGHSH and CDR2 is LQKENI in the germline V gene. CDR3 coding DNA: TGTGCCAGCTCACCACGTCGGGGGCTAGCACCACCCTACGAGCAGTACTTC. Translation: CASSPRRGLAPPYEQYF.

This clonotype occurred many times. This chain uses TRBV4-3 with TRBJ2-1; TRBD1 or TRBD2 may be the D gene (5 bases each). The CDR3 contains 16 residues. The ends were cut back, 0 bases at V and 6 bases at J, with 15 bases in the middle. Looked up from germline, CDR1 is LGHNA and CDR2 is YSLEER. In DNA form, the CDR3 reads TGCGCCAGCAGCCAAGATTCCCGAGGGGCATTCAATGAGCAGTTCTTC. Amino acids: CASSQDSRGAFNEQFF.

CDR3 region: CASSQDDRNTGELFF. DNA for the CDR3: TGCGCCAGCAGCCAAGACGACAGGAACACCGGGGAGCTGTTTTTT. The genes are TRBV4-3 and TRBJ2-2, with D possibly matching TRBD1 (5 bases). The CDR3 spans 15 residues. V was trimmed by 0 bases and J by 1 base, leaving 6 bases between them. The germline V gene has CDR1 LGHNA and CDR2 YSLEER.